This record looks at one TCR beta chain sequence and its context. Compared with germline, one end of the junction differs, possibly owing to a read error. Germline values: CDR1 GTSNPN, CDR2 SVGIG (reference sequence). The CDR3 contains 13 residues. Source study methods: From reference gene primer amplification, estimates of nucleated cell counts were derived. Repertoires were generated with immunoSEQ multiplex PCR, while TCRdb's copy carries only in-frame clones and drops some. From that table come the V and J calls and clone size; the DNA was used to work out D and trimming. The sample carries about 290,000 clones, 75% to 90% recorded once. These data belong to a study of blood T cell repertoires in COVID-19. As for the study in general: Donors in the United States, Italy and Spain gave samples during acute or convalescent COVID-19.

V is TRBV30 and J is TRBJ2-3; D not resolved. Sequenced material: peripheral blood. The origin of this receptor is a woman between 35 and 50 years old who had recovered from COVID-19. The CDR3 protein is CAWSVQVEKPPNF. The CDR3 coding sequence is TGTGCCTGGAGTGTACAAGTGGAGAAGCCGCCGAATTTT.